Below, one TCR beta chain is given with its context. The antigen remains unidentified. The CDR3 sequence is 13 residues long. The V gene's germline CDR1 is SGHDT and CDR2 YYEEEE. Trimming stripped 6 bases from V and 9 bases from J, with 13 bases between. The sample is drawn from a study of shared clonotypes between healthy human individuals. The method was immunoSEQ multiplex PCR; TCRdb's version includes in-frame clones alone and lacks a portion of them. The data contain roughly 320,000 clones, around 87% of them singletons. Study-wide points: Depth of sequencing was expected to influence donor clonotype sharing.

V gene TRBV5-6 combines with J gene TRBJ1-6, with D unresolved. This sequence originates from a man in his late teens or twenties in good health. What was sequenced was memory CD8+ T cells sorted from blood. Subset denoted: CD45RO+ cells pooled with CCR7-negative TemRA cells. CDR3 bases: TGTGCCAGCAACCTAAGCCCGGGTTCACCCCTCCACTTT. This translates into CASNLSPGSPLHF.